The next 25 T cell receptor beta chains were all read from a single sample in a study of CD8+ T cells in alopecia areata. Sequencing relied on a cDNA template that was reverse transcribed from extracted RNA. The repertoire was sequenced with immunoSEQ multiplex PCR; TCRdb's copy has only in-frame clones and lacks some. The sample has approximately 200,000 clones; roughly 44% are singletons. Specified treatment: oral pan-JAK inhibitor, 5-10 mg twice daily. The source material was CD4+ T cells sorted from blood, sampled at approximately week 36, from a patient treated with tofacitinib. These receptors came from a human donor with alopecia areata.

V and J are TRBV28 and TRBJ2-3; D is unclear. The V and J ends lost 8 bases and 6 bases respectively, with 6 bases between them. The germline V gene has CDR1 MDHEN and CDR2 SYDVKM. This CDR3 is built from 10 residues. CDR3 residues: CASGRDTQYF. CDR3 coding DNA: TGTGCCAGCGGTAGGGATACGCAGTATTTT.

This clone has just one count. The chain links TRBV5-1 to TRBJ2-1, with a tentative D call TRBD1 (6 bases). The CDR3 sequence is 15 residues long. Germline V gene data show CDR1 as SGHRS and CDR2 as YFSETQ. V was clipped by 0 bases and J by 8 bases, with 15 bases between them. CDR3 region: CASSLVAGVEDEQFF. The CDR3 bases are TGCGCCAGCAGCTTGGTAGCAGGGGTTGAAGATGAGCAGTTCTTC.

This clone was recorded a few times. In nucleotides, the CDR3 is TGTGCCAGTAGTATCCCAGGACGGATGAATCAGCCCCAGCATTTT. This translates into CASSIPGRMNQPQHF. The chain carries TRBV19 and TRBJ1-5; D uncertain. Germline V CDR1 and CDR2: LNHDA, SQIVND (reference sequence). The CDR3 loop spans 15 amino acids. Trimming left V 3 bases short and J 4 bases short, with 13 bases between.

This chain uses TRBV5-1 with TRBJ2-5; the D gene could be TRBD1 or TRBD2 (5 bases each). Trimming pared 2 bases from V and 1 base from J, leaving 12 bases between. In germline, CDR1 is SGHRS, CDR2 YFSETQ. The CDR3 runs 15 residues. The DNA for the CDR3 is TGCGCCAGCAGCTTAGGGAGACAGTCCCAAGAGACCCAGTACTTC. It specifies CASSLGRQSQETQYF.

The chain has TRBV19 and TRBJ2-2; the match to TRBD2 covers 11 bases. The length of the CDR3 is 16 residues. V shed 6 bases and J 4 bases; nucleotides not matched to a gene: 7. The V gene's germline CDR1 is LNHDA and CDR2 SQIVND (reference sequence). DNA for the CDR3: TGTGCCAGTAGGAAACTAGCGGGAGTATTCACCGGGGAGCTGTTTTTT. This translates into CASRKLAGVFTGELFF. Supplemented by reference TRBV19 and TRBJ2-2, the full variable domain reads DGGITQSPKYLFRKEGQNVTLSCEQNLNHDAMYWYRQDPGQGLRLIYYSQIVNDFQKGDIAEGYSVSREKKESFPLTVTSAQKNPTAFYLCASRKLAGVFTGELFFGEGSRLTVL.

This clone was seen more than once but under ten times. The chain couples TRBV19 to TRBJ1-1; D unresolved. This CDR3 comprises 14 residues. Germline lookup yields CDR1 LNHDA and CDR2 SQIVND (reference sequence). Trimming took 8 bases from V and 4 from J, leaving 17 bases between them. In DNA form, the CDR3 reads TGTGCCAGTCGAGGATCCCGGGGTAGCACTGAAGCTTTCTTT. It translates to CASRGSRGSTEAFF.

The chain employs TRBV5-1 and TRBJ2-2; TRBD1 aligns across 7 bases. This CDR3 is 14 amino acids long. Germline CDR1 SGHRS, CDR2 YFSETQ. V was pared by 4 bases and J by 3 bases, with 3 bases of the junction left unmatched. CDR3 sequence reads: CASSRGQDTGELFF. DNA of the CDR3: TGCGCCAGCAGCAGGGGGCAGGACACCGGGGAGCTGTTTTTT.

This sequence joins TRBV7-2 and TRBJ2-3; 9 bases are shared with TRBD1. The germline V gene has CDR1 SGHTA and CDR2 FQGNSA. V lost 3 bases and J lost 3; bases outside the gene matches: 7. This CDR3 region has 16 residues. The CDR3 region has the DNA TGTGCCAGCAGCTTGGGACAGGGATGGATGACAGATACGCAGTATTTT. This codes for CASSLGQGWMTDTQYF.

The genes are TRBV6-5 and TRBJ1-2; 9 bases map to TRBD1. Germline CDR1 reads MNHEY; CDR2 reads SVGAGI. The CDR3 runs to 14 residues. Unmatched junction bases numbered 6, after V lost 2 bases and J lost 8 bases. CDR3 in amino acids: CASSYGDRVDGYTF. The CDR3 bases are TGTGCCAGCAGTTACGGGGACAGGGTTGACGGCTACACCTTC.

The chain links TRBV7-9 to TRBJ2-1; tentative D call: TRBD1 (5 bases). The V and J ends lost 0 bases and 7 bases respectively, with 13 bases between them. Germline assignment: CDR1 SEHNR and CDR2 FQNEAQ (reference sequence). The CDR3 consists of 15 residues. In DNA, the CDR3 is TGTGCCAGCAGCTTAGCAGGGGCCTCGAGGAATGAGCAGTTCTTC. Protein sequence: CASSLAGASRNEQFF.

This rearrangement joins TRBV7-2 to TRBJ1-1; TRBD1 is a possible D gene (5 bases). This CDR3 spans 17 amino acids. V dropped 5 bases and J dropped 1 base, with 20 bases sitting between them. Germline V CDR1 and CDR2: SGHTA, FQGNSA. This CDR3 is CASSRMGQGFRNTEAFF. As DNA, the CDR3 is TGTGCCAGCAGCCGCATGGGGCAAGGGTTTAGGAACACTGAAGCTTTCTTT.

The rearrangement joins TRBV29-1 to TRBJ1-1; the match to TRBD1 covers 10 bases. V lost 5 bases to trimming and J lost 6 bases; unmatched junction nucleotides: 3. Germline loops: CDR1 SQVTM, CDR2 ANQGSEA. This CDR3 has 12 amino acids. CDR3 in DNA: TGCAGCGTTCAGGGACAGGGGTCTGAAGCTTTCTTT. Translated, it gives CSVQGQGSEAFF.

The genes are TRBV6-5 and TRBJ2-7; D is perhaps TRBD2 (6 bases). The CDR3 runs to 14 residues. The germline gives CDR1 MNHEY, CDR2 SVGAGI. Between the trimmed V and J ends, which lost 0 bases and 4 bases, there was a span of 10 bases. The CDR3 loop reads CASSYSNAGYEQYF. The CDR3 DNA is TGTGCCAGCAGTTACTCGAACGCGGGGTACGAGCAGTACTTC.

This clone was seen more than once but under ten times. The chain joins TRBV7-2 to TRBJ2-3; tentative D call: TRBD1 (6 bases). The CDR3 has 15 amino acids. The V end lost 2 bases, the J end lost 4 bases, and 13 bases lay between the germline ends. Germline CDR1 is SGHTA and CDR2 is FQGNSA. CDR3: CASSLTGNLADTQYF. CDR3 nucleotides: TGTGCCAGCAGCTTAACAGGGAACCTTGCAGATACGCAGTATTTT.

This clone has a single count. The chain recombines TRBV28 with TRBJ1-2; D is possibly TRBD1 (6 bases). The CDR3 length is 13 residues. Trimming removed 3 bases from V and 3 bases from J, with 8 bases in between. CDR1 is MDHEN, CDR2 SYDVKM, per germline. The CDR3 spells CASSLNRDYGYTF. In nucleotides, the CDR3 is TGTGCCAGCAGTTTGAACAGGGACTATGGCTACACCTTC.

V is TRBV29-1 and J is TRBJ2-3; D gene uncertain. Germline V CDR1 and CDR2: SQVTM, ANQGSEA. This CDR3 is 14 amino acids long. V was trimmed by 4 bases and J by 3 bases, leaving 14 bases between them. The CDR3 coding sequence is TGCAGCGTTGTACACCACCGGCTAACAGATACGCAGTATTTT. Translation: CSVVHHRLTDTQYF.

The chain links TRBV4-3 to TRBJ2-3; D is undetermined. This CDR3 has 12 amino acids. The germline V and J ends were trimmed by 3 bases and 4 bases, with 5 bases remaining between them. The V gene's germline CDR1 is LGHNA and CDR2 YSLEER. The CDR3 nucleotides read TGCGCCAGCAGCCATAGAGCAGATACGCAGTATTTT. Translation gives CASSHRADTQYF.

This clone was observed a few times. This chain links TRBV6-5 with TRBJ1-4; 9 bases match TRBD1. The CDR3 contains 16 residues. Germline values: CDR1 MNHEY, CDR2 SVGAGI. V shed 0 bases, J shed 5 bases, and the junction held 4 bases outside the gene matches. CDR3 coding DNA: TGTGCCAGCAGTTACTCCTGGACAGGGGTGAATGAAAAACTGTTTTTT. This gives the protein CASSYSWTGVNEKLFF.

Only a few counts were recorded for this clone. The chain has TRBV7-9 and TRBJ2-7; D might be TRBD1 (6 bases). The CDR3 contains 13 residues. The germline CDR1 and CDR2 sequences are SEHNR and FQNEAQ (reference sequence). The V end lost 1 base, the J end lost 10 bases, and 14 bases lay between the germline ends. CDR3 residues: CASSLGDNRLQYF. In DNA form, the CDR3 reads TGTGCCAGCAGCTTAGGGGACAACAGGTTACAGTACTTC.

This chain uses TRBV4-2 with TRBJ2-5, with 9 bases matching TRBD1. The CDR3 totals 16 residues. The trim removed 3 bases at V and 5 bases at J, leaving 10 bases unmatched. The germline V gene encodes CDR1 LGHNA and CDR2 YNFKEQ. CDR3 amino acids: CASSQSGQGDRETQYF. CDR3 in DNA: TGTGCCAGCAGCCAGTCGGGACAGGGTGATCGGGAGACCCAGTACTTC.

This rearrangement joins TRBV30 to TRBJ2-1, with TRBD2 as a possible D gene (6 bases). The CDR3 has 13 residues. Germline V lookup: CDR1 GTSNPN, CDR2 SVGIG (reference sequence). Trimming left V 6 bases short and J 9 bases short, with 18 bases between. CDR3 sequence reads: CACPTSRQGEQFF. The CDR3, as DNA: TGTGCCTGCCCCACTAGCCGGCAGGGTGAGCAGTTCTTC.

V usage is TRBV30 and J usage is TRBJ1-3; unclear D gene. Germline V gene lookup returns CDR1 GTSNPN and CDR2 SVGIG (reference sequence). The CDR3 covers 12 residues. Trimming took off 3 bases at V and 4 bases at J, with 7 bases between the two ends. In DNA form, the CDR3 reads TGTGCCTGGAGAGCTCTAGGAAACACCATATATTTT. This gives the protein CAWRALGNTIYF.

This clone was counted between two and nine times. V gene TRBV29-1 combines with J gene TRBJ2-5; tentative D call: TRBD1 (6 bases). The CDR3 consists of 11 residues. Germline V gene data show CDR1 as SQVTM and CDR2 as ANQGSEA. The V gene lost 7 bases and the J gene lost 5 bases, with 11 bases spanning the gap. The CDR3 region has the DNA TGCAGCGCGACAGGCCTCGAGACCCAGTACTTC. This sequence encodes CSATGLETQYF.

This clone was observed once. V usage is TRBV30 and J usage is TRBJ2-3; unclear D gene. Germline CDR1 is GTSNPN and CDR2 is SVGIG (reference sequence). V was cut by 2 bases and J by 0 bases, with 15 bases left in between. CDR3 length: 16 amino acids. CDR3: CAWSSGAQLSTDTQYF. CDR3 DNA: TGTGCCTGGAGTTCAGGAGCGCAACTGAGCACAGATACGCAGTATTTT.

This CDR3 reads CASSPGVLNTGELFF. CDR3 DNA: TGTGCCAGCAGCCCCGGGGTATTGAACACCGGGGAGCTGTTTTTT. The chain has TRBV7-9 and TRBJ2-2, with D maybe TRBD2 (5 bases). Germline values: CDR1 SEHNR, CDR2 FQNEAQ (reference sequence). V lost 5 bases and J lost 1, with 11 bases in between. The CDR3 covers 15 residues. Combining the CDR3 with reference TRBV7-9 and TRBJ2-2 gives the whole variable domain DTGVSQNPRHKITKRGQNVTFRCDPISEHNRLYWYRQTLGQGPEFLTYFQNEAQLEKSRLLSDRFSAERPKGSFSTLEIQRTEQGDSAMYLCASSPGVLNTGELFFGEGSRLTVL.